This T cell receptor beta chain originates from a study of T cell repertoires in cytomegalovirus infection. Study details: HLA-B-restricted CMV epitopes that are well studied, plus recently identified HLA-C-restricted ones, were used by the study. Indications came from public TCR beta signatures; they pointed to CMV infection and to a matching HLA type. Study outcomes and limitations: Cumulative public TCR beta family frequency identified CMV carriers with the relevant HLA. The ex vivo response was dominated by HLA-C-restricted CMV-specific TCR beta clonotypes.

In this sample, this clonotype turned up once. The target antigen is unknown. TCRdb re-analysed the reads in MiXCR, keeping a single row per CDR3 protein. There are approximately 1,000,000 distinct CDR3 sequences in the sample; roughly 30% occur only once, and over 12% lies in the top ten. Germline-derived CDR1 and CDR2 are MNHEY and SVGAGI. The CDR3 sequence is 14 residues long. Between the trimmed V and J ends, which lost 6 bases and 1 base, there was a span of 10 bases. The TCR sequence derives from a human donor in good health (CMV status not recorded). Some clones in this sample may be carry-over from other donors' samples. The chain combines TRBV6-5 with TRBJ1-3, with TRBD1 as a possible D gene (5 bases). The material was cultured CD8+ T cells from PBMCs, obtained from culture after CMV antigen stimulation. CDR3 coding DNA: TGTGCCAGCAGGCCCCGGGGGTCTGGAAACACCATATATTTT. Protein sequence: CASRPRGSGNTIYF.